A single sample gave rise to the 28 T cell receptor beta chains below, sequenced in a study of T cell responses to AZD1222 COVID-19 vaccine. Some clones are missing from TCRdb's copy, which holds only in-frame ones; the method was immunoSEQ multiplex PCR. The data contain about 130,000 clones, roughly 92% of them seen just once; the ten biggest clones take up 0.85% to 1.3%. This specimen was peripheral blood, taken 28 days after the second AZD1222 dose. The receptors were sampled from an adult who received the AZD1222 COVID-19 vaccine.

V usage is TRBV4-2 and J usage is TRBJ2-5; 10 bases match TRBD2. The germline V gene has CDR1 LGHNA and CDR2 YNFKEQ. J lost 2 bases, V lost 1 base, and 4 bases had no gene match. This CDR3 comprises 16 residues. The CDR3 region is CASSQGSSGGQETQYF. CDR3 in DNA: TGTGCCAGCAGCCAAGGGTCTAGCGGGGGACAAGAGACCCAGTACTTC.

The CDR3: CASSLSDTQYF. The CDR3 DNA follows: TGTGCCAGCAGCTTGTCAGATACGCAGTATTTT. The chain is built from TRBV5-5 and TRBJ2-3; D unresolved. The V and J ends lost 1 base and 4 bases respectively, with 1 base between them. Germline loops: CDR1 SGHKS, CDR2 YYEKEE (reference sequence). The CDR3 extends over 11 amino acids.

V and J are TRBV7-2 and TRBJ1-3; no clear D. Per germline, CDR1 SGHTA and CDR2 FQGNSA. The V gene lost 0 bases and the J gene lost 2 bases, with 8 bases spanning the gap. The CDR3 consists of 15 residues. Here the CDR3 reads CASSLAVTAGNTIYF. The CDR3 nucleotides read TGTGCCAGCAGCTTAGCGGTGACGGCTGGAAACACCATATATTTT.

J is TRBJ1-5 and V is TRBV28; 8 bases match TRBD1. Looked up from germline, CDR1 is MDHEN and CDR2 is SYDVKM. The CDR3 sequence is 16 residues long. V dropped 6 bases and J dropped 2; count of bases not matched to a gene: 9. CDR3 DNA sequence: TGTGCCAGCAGACCGATCGGACAGGGTGGCAATCAGCCCCAGCATTTT. Protein sequence: CASRPIGQGGNQPQHF.

The CDR3 region is CASSFSVKGTEAFF. The CDR3 DNA sequence: TGTGCCAGCAGCTTCAGTGTTAAGGGCACTGAAGCTTTCTTT. The chain is built from TRBV7-6 and TRBJ1-1; no reliable D call. Trimming left V 3 bases short and J 4 bases short, with 12 bases between. CDR1 is SGHVS, CDR2 FNYEAQ, per germline. CDR3 size: 14 residues.

The chain employs TRBV11-3 and TRBJ2-5; D not resolved. From germline, CDR1 is SGHNT and CDR2 YENEEA. The V end lost 0 bases, the J end lost 4 bases, and 0 bases lay between the germline ends. The CDR3 totals 11 residues. In DNA form, the CDR3 reads TGTGCCAGCAGCTTAGAAGAGACCCAGTACTTC. Amino acid sequence: CASSLEETQYF.

The chain couples TRBV5-1 to TRBJ1-6; D might be TRBD1 (6 bases). In germline, CDR1 is SGHRS, CDR2 YFSETQ. The V gene lost 4 bases and the J gene lost 0 bases, with 17 bases spanning the gap. The CDR3 contains 18 residues. This CDR3 reads CASSPSGQLSSYNSPLHF. Here the CDR3 DNA reads TGCGCCAGCAGCCCTTCCGGACAGCTAAGCTCCTATAATTCACCCCTCCACTTT.

The J gene is TRBJ1-2, the V gene TRBV2, with D maybe TRBD1 (5 bases). There are 14 residues in the CDR3. Germline CDR1 and CDR2: SNHLY and FYNNEI. Trimming pared 0 bases from V and 8 bases from J, leaving 13 bases between. CDR3 coding DNA: TGTGCCAGCAGTGAAGCAGGGGCGAGAGAGGGCTACACCTTC. Translating gives CASSEAGAREGYTF. Variable domain in full (rest from reference TRBV2 and TRBJ1-2): EPEVTQTPSHQVTQMGQEVILRCVPISNHLYFYWYRQILGQKVEFLVSFYNNEISEKSEIFDDQFSVERPDGSNFTLKIRSTKLEDSAMYFCASSEAGAREGYTFGSGTRLTVV.

This chain uses TRBV3-1 (or the pseudogene TRBV3-2) with TRBJ1-2; 9 nucleotides line up with TRBD1. Per germline, CDR1 LGHDT and CDR2 YNNKEL (reference sequence). V lost 6 bases to trimming and J lost 4 bases; unmatched junction nucleotides: 9. The CDR3 extends over 15 amino acids. DNA of the CDR3: TGTGCCAGCAGTTACAGGGGGCCCCCCCCCTATGGCTACACCTTC. Residues: CASSYRGPPPYGYTF.

The count of this clone is one. The chain links TRBV29-1 to TRBJ2-7; TRBD2 aligns across 8 bases. The junction had 17 bases not matched to a gene; V was cut back by 6 bases and J by 4 bases. The CDR3 totals 16 residues. In germline, CDR1 is SQVTM, CDR2 ANQGSEA. Here the CDR3 DNA reads TGCAGCGTCCGCCTAGCTGCGGGAGGTACAGGGTACGAGCAGTACTTC. Its translation is CSVRLAAGGTGYEQYF.

The chain recombines TRBV2 with TRBJ2-4; D remains unclear. The germline V gene encodes CDR1 SNHLY and CDR2 FYNNEI. V was pared by 3 bases and J by 6 bases, with 3 bases between. The CDR3 length is 11 residues. The CDR3 DNA is TGTGCCAGCAGTGACGGAAACATTCAGTACTTC. Translation: CASSDGNIQYF. Supplemented by reference TRBV2 and TRBJ2-4, the full variable domain reads EPEVTQTPSHQVTQMGQEVILRCVPISNHLYFYWYRQILGQKVEFLVSFYNNEISEKSEIFDDQFSVERPDGSNFTLKIRSTKLEDSAMYFCASSDGNIQYFGAGTRLSVL.

The chain uses TRBV9 and TRBJ2-1, with 7 positions matching TRBD1. The germline V gene encodes CDR1 SGDLS and CDR2 YYNGEE. Trimming at V came to 0 bases and at J to 8 bases, leaving 11 bases not matched to a gene. This CDR3 comprises 16 residues. DNA for the CDR3: TGTGCCAGCAGCGTAGCGGACAGGCCTCTTGTCTATGAGCAGTTCTTC. Translated: CASSVADRPLVYEQFF.

The genes are TRBV6-4 and TRBJ2-1, with D possibly TRBD2 on 5 matching bases. V was clipped by 7 bases and J by 0 bases, with 13 bases between them. This CDR3 has 15 residues. Germline CDR1 MRHNA, CDR2 SNTAGT. This chain's CDR3 is CASKEEAVSYNEQFF. The CDR3 DNA reads as TGTGCCAGCAAAGAAGAAGCGGTCTCCTACAATGAGCAGTTCTTC.

The chain carries TRBV18 and TRBJ1-3; 8 nucleotides align to TRBD1. This CDR3 has 17 residues. Germline V gene sequence: CDR1 KGHSH, CDR2 LQKENI. V trimming: 3 bases; J trimming: 4 bases; junction bases outside the gene matches: 11. CDR3 region: CASSPTSSTGVGNTIYF. In DNA form, the CDR3 reads TGTGCCAGCTCACCGACTTCGTCGACAGGGGTGGGAAACACCATATATTTT.

The J gene is TRBJ2-1, the V gene TRBV9; 11 bases align to TRBD2. Unmatched junction bases numbered 3, after V lost 1 base and J lost 9 bases. The length of the CDR3 is 14 residues. CDR1 and CDR2 from the germline V gene are SGDLS and YYNGEE. CDR3 residues: CASSVLAGGREQFF. The CDR3 nucleotides are TGTGCCAGCAGCGTACTAGCGGGGGGCCGTGAGCAGTTCTTC.

The chain couples TRBV4-1 to TRBJ2-2; 12 bases match TRBD2. The CDR3 runs to 18 residues. The V gene's germline CDR1 is MGHRA and CDR2 YSYEKL. The trim removed 1 base at V and 0 bases at J, leaving 3 bases unmatched. The CDR3 spells CASSQGLAGGPNTGELFF. Written as DNA, the CDR3 is TGCGCCAGCAGCCAAGGTCTAGCGGGAGGGCCGAACACCGGGGAGCTGTTTTTT.

The V and J genes are TRBV7-2 and TRBJ2-5; D might be TRBD2 (6 bases). The CDR3 is 12 amino acids. The germline V and J ends were trimmed by 5 bases and 10 bases, with 14 bases remaining between them. The germline V gene encodes CDR1 SGHTA and CDR2 FQGNSA. CDR3 DNA: TGTGCCAGCAGCGCCCGGGGCGGGGACCAGTACTTC. Its protein is CASSARGGDQYF.

The chain is built from TRBV5-1 and TRBJ1-2, with 9 bases lining up with TRBD1. The germline V gene has CDR1 SGHRS and CDR2 YFSETQ. The V and J ends lost 2 bases and 4 bases, in that order; junction bases with no gene match: 3. The CDR3 has 14 amino acids. This chain's CDR3 is CASSLDRGSYGYTF. The CDR3 DNA sequence: TGCGCCAGCAGCTTAGACAGGGGGTCCTATGGCTACACCTTC.

V is TRBV24-1 and J is TRBJ2-5; 13 nucleotides line up with TRBD2. The germline CDR1 and CDR2 sequences are KGHDR and SFDVKD. This CDR3 has 16 residues. Trimming took 3 bases from V and 2 from J; bases not matched to a gene: 2. The CDR3 nucleotides are TGTGCCACCAGTGATCCGGGACTAGCGGGACAAGAGACCCAGTACTTC. The encoded protein is CATSDPGLAGQETQYF.

The chain employs TRBV5-1 and TRBJ1-2; D unresolved. The V gene lost 0 bases and the J gene lost 0 bases, with 9 bases spanning the gap. Per the germline V gene, CDR1 is SGHRS and CDR2 is YFSETQ. This CDR3 is 15 amino acids long. The CDR3 here is CASSLAVGANYGYTF. In DNA form, the CDR3 reads TGCGCCAGCAGCTTGGCCGTGGGAGCTAACTATGGCTACACCTTC.

The gene calls are TRBV3-1 (or the pseudogene TRBV3-2) and TRBJ1-2, with D unresolved. The germline CDR1 and CDR2 sequences are LGHDT and YNNKEL (reference sequence). The CDR3 totals 14 residues. Trimming stripped 0 bases from V and 4 bases from J, with 9 bases between. The DNA of the CDR3 is TGTGCCAGCAGCCAAGAGGTCTGGGGCTATGGCTACACCTTC. Protein: CASSQEVWGYGYTF.

This chain joins TRBV14 and TRBJ2-7, with TRBD2 identical over 9 bases. The CDR3 has 16 amino acids. The germline V gene encodes CDR1 SGHDN and CDR2 FVKESK. V shed 4 bases, J shed 4 bases, and the junction held 11 bases outside the gene matches. The CDR3: CASSLSGVAGAYEQYF. CDR3 DNA: TGTGCCAGCAGCCTCTCAGGGGTAGCGGGGGCTTACGAGCAGTACTTC.

This chain connects TRBV7-6 to TRBJ2-5; the D is unclear. V was trimmed by 1 base and J by 3 bases, leaving 6 bases between them. Germline V CDR1 and CDR2: SGHVS, FNYEAQ. This CDR3 region has 13 residues. The CDR3 reads CASSLGIKETQYF. CDR3 sequence (DNA): TGTGCCAGCAGCTTAGGGATTAAAGAGACCCAGTACTTC.

The gene calls are TRBV15 and TRBJ2-7; D might be TRBD1 (5 bases). Germline V gives CDR1 LNHNV, CDR2 YYDKDF (reference sequence). Trimming left V 0 bases short and J 5 bases short, with 14 bases between. The CDR3 is 15 residues long. CDR3 protein: CATSRDRARAHEQYF. The CDR3 DNA sequence: TGTGCCACCAGCAGAGATCGGGCCAGGGCTCACGAGCAGTACTTC. Based on the CDR3 plus reference TRBV15 and TRBJ2-7, the full variable domain is DAMVIQNPRYQVTQFGKPVTLSCSQTLNHNVMYWYQQKSSQAPKLLFHYYDKDFNNEADTPDNFQSRRPNTSFCFLDIRSPGLGDTAMYLCATSRDRARAHEQYFGPGTRLTVT.

The CDR3 is CASSFDPGRYEQYF. In DNA, the CDR3 is TGTGCCAGCAGCTTTGATCCAGGGCGCTACGAGCAGTACTTC. The chain joins TRBV5-4 to TRBJ2-7, with D possibly matching TRBD1 (5 bases). V was trimmed by 2 bases and J by 3 bases, leaving 12 bases between them. CDR1 and CDR2 from the germline V gene are SGHNT and YYREEE (reference sequence). The CDR3 extends over 14 amino acids.

J is TRBJ2-2 and V is TRBV7-9; D remains unclear. The CDR3 covers 16 residues. V gave up 4 bases and J gave up 0 bases, with 12 bases separating them. The germline CDR1 and CDR2 sequences are SEHNR and FQNEAQ (reference sequence). The CDR3 reads CASSYIQSPNTGELFF. In nucleotides, the CDR3 is TGTGCCAGCAGCTACATACAGAGCCCGAACACCGGGGAGCTGTTTTTT.

This chain joins TRBV18 and TRBJ1-1; the D gene is possibly TRBD1 (6 bases). V lost 1 base, J lost 5 bases, and 11 bases lay in between. Germline values: CDR1 KGHSH, CDR2 LQKENI. The CDR3 totals 14 residues. In nucleotides, the CDR3 is TGTGCCAGCTCACCACAGGGAGGGGGAACTGAAGCTTTCTTT. Its translation is CASSPQGGGTEAFF. Filled out from reference TRBV18 and TRBJ1-1, the complete variable domain reads NAGVMQNPRHLVRRRGQEARLRCSPMKGHSHVYWYRQLPEEGLKFMVYLQKENIIDESGMPKERFSAEFPKEGPSILRIQQVVRGDSAAYFCASSPQGGGTEAFFGQGTRLTVV.

This clone was observed a single time. V usage is TRBV5-4 and J usage is TRBJ2-1, with a tentative D call TRBD2 (6 bases). Between the trimmed V and J ends, which lost 4 bases and 6 bases, there was a span of 14 bases. Germline assignment: CDR1 SGHNT and CDR2 YYREEE (reference sequence). The CDR3 has 14 residues. This CDR3 reads CASSGGTAGNEQFF. In nucleotides, the CDR3 is TGTGCCAGCAGCGGTGGGACTGCCGGCAATGAGCAGTTCTTC.